This note documents a single T cell receptor (beta chain) sequence. Its target is unknown. This specimen comes from a study of cytomegalovirus exposure and HLA in healthy donors. Study background: HLA-typed donors were the source of about 85 million unique TCRs, which an early data release held. Findings of the study overall: TCR beta sequences numbering fewer than 20,000 were associated with HLA alleles at 0.05 false discovery rate in a later analysis. For TCR beta chains, V- and J-gene trimming was later linked to a missense DCLRE1C variant.

The primer mix had 60 Vbeta and 13 Jbeta primers. Here immunoSEQ multiplex PCR was the method, and the copy in TCRdb shows in-frame clones only, minus some. This table has roughly 100,000 clones, around 85% appearing once. V was shortened by 1 base and J by 1 base, with 11 bases between the two germline ends. Per the germline V gene, CDR1 is LGHNA and CDR2 is YNFKEQ. The CDR3 is 16 residues long. V is TRBV4-2 and J is TRBJ1-5; D is possibly TRBD1 (5 bases). Sequenced sample: PBMCs. This clonotype originated in a man between 25 and 39 years old in good health and CMV-seropositive. This CDR3 is CASSQVSGDSNQPQHF. The CDR3 region has the DNA TGTGCCAGCAGCCAAGTTTCGGGGGACAGCAATCAGCCCCAGCATTTT.